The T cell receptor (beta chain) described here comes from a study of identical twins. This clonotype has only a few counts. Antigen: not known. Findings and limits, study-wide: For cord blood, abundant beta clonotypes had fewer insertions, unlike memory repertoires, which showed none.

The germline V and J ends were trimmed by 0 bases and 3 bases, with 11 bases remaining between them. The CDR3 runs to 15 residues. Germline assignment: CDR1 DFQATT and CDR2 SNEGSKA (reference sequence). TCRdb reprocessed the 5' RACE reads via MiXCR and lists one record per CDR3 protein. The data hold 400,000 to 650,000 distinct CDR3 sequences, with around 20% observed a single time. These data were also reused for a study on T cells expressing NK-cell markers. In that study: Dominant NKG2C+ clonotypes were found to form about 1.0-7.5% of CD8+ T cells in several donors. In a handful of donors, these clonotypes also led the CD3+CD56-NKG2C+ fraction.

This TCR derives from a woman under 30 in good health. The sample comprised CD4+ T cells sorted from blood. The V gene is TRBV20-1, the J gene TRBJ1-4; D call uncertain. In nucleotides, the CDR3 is TGCAGTGCTAGAGAAAAACCTGGAGCTAATGAAAAACTGTTTTTT. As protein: CSAREKPGANEKLFF.